Reported below is one T cell receptor beta chain. The CDR3 consists of 15 residues. The trim removed 5 bases at V and 8 bases at J, leaving 7 bases unmatched. In germline, CDR1 is LGHNT, CDR2 FRNRAP. These data belong to a study of blood T cell repertoires in COVID-19. Across the study: COVID-19 samples collected from the United States, Italy and Spain covered acute and convalescent phases. PBMCs, B-cell-depleted T cells, or T cells were the source of the cDNA or gDNA that made up the material.

In the original processing: From reference gene primer amplification, estimates of nucleated cell counts were derived. Using immunoSEQ multiplex PCR, the repertoire was profiled, and TCRdb retains in-frame clones only, with some absent. That table is the source of V, J and clone size, and D and trimming were worked out from the DNA. Of almost 95,000 clones in the sample, roughly 84% were seen once. The receptor was derived from a man aged 55 to 69 with acute or convalescent COVID-19. This chain joins TRBV12-5 and TRBJ1-6; TRBD1 matches 9 bases. Sample: peripheral blood. CDR3: CASGQSGQGYSPLHF. CDR3 bases: TGTGCTAGTGGTCAGTCGGGACAGGGATATTCACCCCTCCACTTT.